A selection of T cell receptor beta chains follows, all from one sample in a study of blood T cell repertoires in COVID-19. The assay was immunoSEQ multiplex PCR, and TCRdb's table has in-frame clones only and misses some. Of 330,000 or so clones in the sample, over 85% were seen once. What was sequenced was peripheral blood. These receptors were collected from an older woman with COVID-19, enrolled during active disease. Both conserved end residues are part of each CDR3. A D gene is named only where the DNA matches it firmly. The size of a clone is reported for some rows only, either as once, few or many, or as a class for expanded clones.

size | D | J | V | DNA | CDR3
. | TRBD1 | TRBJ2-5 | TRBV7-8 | TGTGCCAGCAGCCCCCGAGCCCGGACAGGGGCCCAAGAGACCCAGTACTTC | CASSPRARTGAQETQYF
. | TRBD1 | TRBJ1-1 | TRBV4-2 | TGTGCCAGCACGTCGACAGGGGTAAACACTGAAGCTTTCTTT | CASTSTGVNTEAFF
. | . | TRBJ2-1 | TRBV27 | TGTGCCAGCAGTTCCACCCGCACAAACAATGAGCAGTTCTTC | CASSSTRTNNEQFF
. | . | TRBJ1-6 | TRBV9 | TGTGCCAGCAGCGTAGCCCAGGACAGTTCCTATAATTCACCCCTCCACTTT | CASSVAQDSSYNSPLHF
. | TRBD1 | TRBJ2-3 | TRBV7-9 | TGTGCCAGCAGCACCACAGGGGGCATCACAGATACGCAGTATTTT | CASSTTGGITDTQYF
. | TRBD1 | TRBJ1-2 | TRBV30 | TGTGCCTGGAGCAGACAGGGGTACTATGGCTACACCTTC | CAWSRQGYYGYTF
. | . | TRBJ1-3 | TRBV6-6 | TGTGCCAGCAGTCGCGACTACTCTGGAAACACCATATATTTT | CASSRDYSGNTIYF
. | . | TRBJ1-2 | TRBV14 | TGTGCCAGCAGCGCGGTCATAGATGGCTACACCTTC | CASSAVIDGYTF
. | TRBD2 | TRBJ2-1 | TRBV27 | TGTGCCAGCAGTCAAGGACTAGCCAGACGCAATGAGCAGTTCTTC | CASSQGLARRNEQFF
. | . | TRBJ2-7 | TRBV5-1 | TGCGCCAGCAGCTTGGGGCGGACTCTCGAGCAGTACTTC | CASSLGRTLEQYF
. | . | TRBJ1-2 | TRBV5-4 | TGTGCCAGCAGCTCCCACACCCAGGGAAACTATGGCTACACCTTC | CASSSHTQGNYGYTF
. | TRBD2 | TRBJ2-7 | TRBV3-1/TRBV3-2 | TGTGCCAGCAGCCAAGGGTCGCTAGCGGGGCCGGGGGAGCAGTACTTC | CASSQGSLAGPGEQYF
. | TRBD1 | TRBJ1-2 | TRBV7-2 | TGTGCCATATCGCGACAGGGAGGTTCTAACTATGGCTACACCTTC | CAISRQGGSNYGYTF
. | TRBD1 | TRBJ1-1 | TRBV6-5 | TGTGCCAGCCAAGGACAGGGGGCGAGAAAAGCTTTCTTT | CASQGQGARKAFF
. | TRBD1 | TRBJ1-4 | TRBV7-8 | TGTGCCAGCAGCTCCTGGACAGGGGGAAAGGAAAAACTGTTTTTT | CASSSWTGGKEKLFF
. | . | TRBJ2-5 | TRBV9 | TGTGCCAGCAGCGTAGGAGCCGGGGGGCTAAGGGAGACCCAGTACTTC | CASSVGAGGLRETQYF
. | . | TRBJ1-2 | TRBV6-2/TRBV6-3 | TGTGCCAGCAGTCCGCTAGATCAGCGTGGCTACACCTTC | CASSPLDQRGYTF
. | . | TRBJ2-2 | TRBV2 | TGTGCCAGCAGACGGACTCAGAACACCGGGGAGCTGTTTTTT | CASRRTQNTGELFF
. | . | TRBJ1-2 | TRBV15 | TGTGCCACCAGCAGAGAGGGGGCACGGCCTCGGGGCTACACCTTC | CATSREGARPRGYTF
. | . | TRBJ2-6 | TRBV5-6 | TGTGCCAGCAGCTTGGAAGGCGGCTCTGGGGCCAACGTCCTGACTTTC | CASSLEGGSGANVLTF
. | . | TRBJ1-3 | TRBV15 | TGTGCCACCAGCCGGGACTCGGTGGCTGGAAACACCATATATTTT | CATSRDSVAGNTIYF
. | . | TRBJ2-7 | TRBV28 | TGTGCCAGCAGTTCCTGGACAGCCTCCAGCTACGAGCAGTACTTC | CASSSWTASSYEQYF
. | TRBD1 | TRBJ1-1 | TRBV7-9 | TGTGCCAGCAGCACCCAGACAGGGTCGAACACTGAAGCTTTCTTT | CASSTQTGSNTEAFF
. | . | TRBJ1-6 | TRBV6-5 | TGTGCCAGCACCCCTCGTGTAACGGGGTCACCCCTCCACTTT | CASTPRVTGSPLHF
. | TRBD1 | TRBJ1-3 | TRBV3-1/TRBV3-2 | TGTGCCAGCAGCCCCTGGGACAGGCGCTCTGGAAACACCATATATTTT | CASSPWDRRSGNTIYF
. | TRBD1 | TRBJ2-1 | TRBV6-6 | TGTGCCAGCTCCGATAGGGACAGTGAGCAGTTCTTC | CASSDRDSEQFF
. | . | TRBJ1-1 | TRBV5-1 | TGCGCCAGCAGCCGAAATACGGGCACTGAAGCTTTCTTT | CASSRNTGTEAFF
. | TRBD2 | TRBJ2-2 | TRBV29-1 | TGCAGCGTCCGGGAGGGTTGGACCGGGGAGCTGTTTTTT | CSVREGWTGELFF
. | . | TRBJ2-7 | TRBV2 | TGTGCCAGCGTGGGTCAACTGGGTTCTAGCTCCTACGAGCAGTACTTC | CASVGQLGSSSYEQYF
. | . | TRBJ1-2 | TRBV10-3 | TGTGCCATCAGTGAGAACGTCAGGGCATATGGCTACACCTTC | CAISENVRAYGYTF
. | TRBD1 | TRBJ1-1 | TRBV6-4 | TGTGCCAGCAGCCGGGACAGGGACACTGAAGCTTTCTTT | CASSRDRDTEAFF
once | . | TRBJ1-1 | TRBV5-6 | TGTGCCCCCCCCGGTTTTGGTATGAACACTGAAGCTTTCTTT | CAPPGFGMNTEAFF
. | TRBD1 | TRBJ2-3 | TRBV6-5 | TGTGCCAGCATAAGAGGACAGGCCGGCACAGATACGCAGTATTTT | CASIRGQAGTDTQYF
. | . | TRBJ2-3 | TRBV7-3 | TGTGCCAGCAGCTTGGGCCAAGGTGCTAGCACAGATACGCAGTATTTT | CASSLGQGASTDTQYF
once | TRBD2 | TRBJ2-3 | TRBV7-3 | TGTGCCAGCAGCGCCGGACTAGCCTCAGATACGCAGTATTTT | CASSAGLASDTQYF
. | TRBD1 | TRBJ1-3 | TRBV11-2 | TGTGCCAGCAGCTTCCGGGACAGCTCTGGAAACACCATATATTTT | CASSFRDSSGNTIYF
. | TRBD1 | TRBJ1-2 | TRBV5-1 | TGCGCCAGTATAGGACAGGAAGGAGTTGGTGGCTACACCTTC | CASIGQEGVGGYTF
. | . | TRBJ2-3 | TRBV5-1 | TGCGCCAGCAGCCCCGCCCCAGGGAAACACACAGATACGCAGTATTTT | CASSPAPGKHTDTQYF
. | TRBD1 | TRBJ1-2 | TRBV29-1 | TGCAGCGTTGACCCGACAGGGTTAGGCGGCTACACCTTC | CSVDPTGLGGYTF
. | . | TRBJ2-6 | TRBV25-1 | TGTGCCAGCAGTGAATGGAGCTCTGGGGCCAACGTCCTGACTTTC | CASSEWSSGANVLTF